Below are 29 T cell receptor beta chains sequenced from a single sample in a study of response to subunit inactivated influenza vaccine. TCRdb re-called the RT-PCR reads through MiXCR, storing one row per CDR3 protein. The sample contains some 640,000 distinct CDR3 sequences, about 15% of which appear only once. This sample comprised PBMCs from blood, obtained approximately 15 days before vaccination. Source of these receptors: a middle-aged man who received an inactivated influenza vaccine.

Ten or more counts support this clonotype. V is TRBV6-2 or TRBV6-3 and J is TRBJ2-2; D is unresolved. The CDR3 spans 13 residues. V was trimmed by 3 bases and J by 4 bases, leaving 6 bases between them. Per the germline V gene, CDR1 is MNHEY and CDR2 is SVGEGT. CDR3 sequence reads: CASSYAVTGELFF. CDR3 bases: TGTGCCAGCAGTTATGCGGTCACCGGGGAGCTGTTTTTT.

Here the CDR3 DNA reads TGTGCCAGCAGTTGGGGACTAGCGGGCGGCCTCTCCTACAATGAGCAGTTCTTC. As protein: CASSWGLAGGLSYNEQFF. The rearrangement links TRBV6-2 or TRBV6-3 to TRBJ2-1, with 12 positions matching TRBD2. V was pared by 4 bases and J by 0 bases, with 7 bases of the junction left unmatched. Germline loops: CDR1 MNHEY, CDR2 SVGEGT. CDR3 length equals 18 residues.

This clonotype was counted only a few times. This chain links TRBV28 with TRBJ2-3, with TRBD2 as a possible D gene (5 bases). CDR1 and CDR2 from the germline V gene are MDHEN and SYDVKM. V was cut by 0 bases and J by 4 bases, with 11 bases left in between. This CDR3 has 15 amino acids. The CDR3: CASSLWRGLSDTQYF. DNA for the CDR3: TGTGCCAGCAGTTTATGGAGAGGACTTTCAGATACGCAGTATTTT.

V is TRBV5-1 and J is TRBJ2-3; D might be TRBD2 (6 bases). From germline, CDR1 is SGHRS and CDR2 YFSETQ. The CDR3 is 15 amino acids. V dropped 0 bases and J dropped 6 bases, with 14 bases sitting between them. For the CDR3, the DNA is TGCGCCAGCAGCTTGGACGGGACTCCAGGGGATACGCAGTATTTT. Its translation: CASSLDGTPGDTQYF.

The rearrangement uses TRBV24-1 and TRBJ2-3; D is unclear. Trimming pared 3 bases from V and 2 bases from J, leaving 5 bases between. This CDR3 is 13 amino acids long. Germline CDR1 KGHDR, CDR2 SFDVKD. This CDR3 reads CATSDPNTDTQYF. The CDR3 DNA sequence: TGTGCCACCAGTGATCCCAACACAGATACGCAGTATTTT.

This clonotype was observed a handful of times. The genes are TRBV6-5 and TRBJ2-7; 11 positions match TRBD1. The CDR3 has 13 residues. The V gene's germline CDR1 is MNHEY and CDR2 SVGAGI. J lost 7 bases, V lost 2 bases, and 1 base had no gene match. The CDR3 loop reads CASSYGTGGEQYF. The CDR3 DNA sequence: TGTGCCAGCAGTTACGGGACAGGGGGTGAGCAGTACTTC.

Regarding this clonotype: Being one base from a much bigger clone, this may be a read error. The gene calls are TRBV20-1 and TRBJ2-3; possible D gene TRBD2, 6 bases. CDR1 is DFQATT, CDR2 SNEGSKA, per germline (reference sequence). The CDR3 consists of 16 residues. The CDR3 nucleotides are TGCAGTGCTAGATCTTTAACGGGAGCAGGCACAGATACGCTGTATTTT. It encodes CSARSLTGAGTDTLYF.

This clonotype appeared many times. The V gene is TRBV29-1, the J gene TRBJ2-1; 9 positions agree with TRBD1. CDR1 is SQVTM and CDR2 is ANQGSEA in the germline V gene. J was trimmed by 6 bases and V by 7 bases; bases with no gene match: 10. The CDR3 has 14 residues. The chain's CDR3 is CSADRGNEGNEQFF. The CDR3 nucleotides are TGCAGCGCCGACAGGGGGAACGAAGGCAATGAGCAGTTCTTC.

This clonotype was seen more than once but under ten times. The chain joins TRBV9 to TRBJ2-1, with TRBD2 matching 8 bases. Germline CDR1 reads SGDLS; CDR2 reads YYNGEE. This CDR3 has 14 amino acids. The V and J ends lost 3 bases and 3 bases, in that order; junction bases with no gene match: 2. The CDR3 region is CASSATSGYNEQFF. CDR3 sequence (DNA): TGTGCCAGCAGCGCAACTAGCGGCTACAATGAGCAGTTCTTC.

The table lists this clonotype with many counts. The CDR3 loop reads CSASDPNTGELFF. The CDR3 coding sequence is TGCAGTGCTTCGGACCCGAACACCGGGGAGCTGTTTTTT. V is TRBV20-1 and J is TRBJ2-2; D unresolved. From germline, CDR1 is DFQATT and CDR2 SNEGSKA (reference sequence). The CDR3 covers 13 residues. Trimming removed 5 bases from V and 0 bases from J, with 7 bases in between.

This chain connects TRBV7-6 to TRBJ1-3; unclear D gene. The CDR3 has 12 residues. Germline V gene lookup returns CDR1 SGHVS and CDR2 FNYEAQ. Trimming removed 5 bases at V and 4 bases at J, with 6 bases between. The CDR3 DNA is TGTGCCAGCAGCGAGATGGGAAACACCATATATTTT. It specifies CASSEMGNTIYF.

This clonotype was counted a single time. The DNA of the CDR3 is TGCGCCAGCAGCCAGATCCCAGGGGACCGGAACACTGAAGCTTTCTTT. This translates into CASSQIPGDRNTEAFF. The V and J genes are TRBV4-1 and TRBJ1-1, with a weak D call TRBD1 (6 bases). Trimming took 3 bases from V and 1 from J, leaving 15 bases between them. The germline V gene has CDR1 MGHRA and CDR2 YSYEKL. The CDR3 has 16 amino acids.

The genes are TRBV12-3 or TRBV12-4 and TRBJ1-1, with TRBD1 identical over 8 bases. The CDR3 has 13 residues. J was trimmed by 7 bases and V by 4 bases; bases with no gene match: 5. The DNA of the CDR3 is TGTGCCAGCAGTTCCGGGACAGGACTTGAAGCTTTCTTT. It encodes CASSSGTGLEAFF.

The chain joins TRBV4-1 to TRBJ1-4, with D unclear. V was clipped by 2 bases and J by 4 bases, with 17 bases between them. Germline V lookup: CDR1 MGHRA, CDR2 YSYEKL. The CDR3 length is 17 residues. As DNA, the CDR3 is TGCGCCAGCAGCCAACGGGCGGCCGATTTGCGTAATGAAAAACTGTTTTTT. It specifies CASSQRAADLRNEKLFF.

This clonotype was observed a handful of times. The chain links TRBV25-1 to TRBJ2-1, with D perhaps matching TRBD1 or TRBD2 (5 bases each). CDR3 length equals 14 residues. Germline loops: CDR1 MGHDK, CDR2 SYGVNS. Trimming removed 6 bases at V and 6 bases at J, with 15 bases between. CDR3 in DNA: TGTGCCAGCAGAGATCCGGGACGTCGCAATGAGCAGTTCTTC. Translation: CASRDPGRRNEQFF.

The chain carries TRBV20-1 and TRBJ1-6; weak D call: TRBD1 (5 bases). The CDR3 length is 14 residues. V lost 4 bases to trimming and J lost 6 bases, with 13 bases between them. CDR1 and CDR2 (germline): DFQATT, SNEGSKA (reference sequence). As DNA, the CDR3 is TGCAGTGCTACCGGGGGTCTTACTAATTCACCCCTCCACTTT. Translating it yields CSATGGLTNSPLHF.

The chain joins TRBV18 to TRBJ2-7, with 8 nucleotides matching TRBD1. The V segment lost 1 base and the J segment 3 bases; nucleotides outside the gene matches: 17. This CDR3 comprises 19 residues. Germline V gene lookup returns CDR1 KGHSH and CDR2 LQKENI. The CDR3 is CASSPLNQRGQEGFYEQYF. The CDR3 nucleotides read TGTGCCAGCTCACCACTTAATCAAAGGGGACAGGAGGGATTCTACGAGCAGTACTTC.

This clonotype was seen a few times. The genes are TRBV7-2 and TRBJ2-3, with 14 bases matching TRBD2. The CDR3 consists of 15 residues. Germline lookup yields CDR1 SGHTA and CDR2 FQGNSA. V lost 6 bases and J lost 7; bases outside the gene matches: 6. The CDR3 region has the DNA TGTGCCAGCAGTCCCGGGACTAGCGGGGGTAATACGCAGTATTTT. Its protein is CASSPGTSGGNTQYF.

The chain's CDR3 is CASSFHSGQGLEQFF. DNA of the CDR3: TGTGCCAGCAGCTTCCACTCGGGACAGGGGCTTGAGCAGTTCTTC. The chain links TRBV7-2 to TRBJ2-1; 10 bases map to TRBD1. CDR1 is SGHTA, CDR2 FQGNSA, per germline. Germline trimming cut 3 bases from V and 9 bases from J; bases unmatched to any gene: 8. The CDR3 totals 15 residues.

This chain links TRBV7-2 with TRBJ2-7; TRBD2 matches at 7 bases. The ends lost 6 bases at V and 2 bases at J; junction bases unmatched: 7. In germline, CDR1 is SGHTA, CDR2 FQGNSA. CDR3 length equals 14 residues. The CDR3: CASRGRRGTYEQYF. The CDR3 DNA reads TGTGCCAGCAGGGGACGGCGGGGGACCTACGAGCAGTACTTC.

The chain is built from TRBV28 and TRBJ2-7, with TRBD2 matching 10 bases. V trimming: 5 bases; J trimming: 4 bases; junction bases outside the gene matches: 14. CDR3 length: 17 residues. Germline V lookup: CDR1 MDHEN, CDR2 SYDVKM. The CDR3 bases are TGTGCCAGCAGTAGGCCCGACAGCGGGAGGGCCGGATACGAGCAGTACTTC. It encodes CASSRPDSGRAGYEQYF.

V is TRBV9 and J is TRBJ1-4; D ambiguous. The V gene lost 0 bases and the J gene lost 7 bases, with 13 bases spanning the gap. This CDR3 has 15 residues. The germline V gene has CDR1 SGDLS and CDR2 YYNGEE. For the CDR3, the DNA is TGTGCCAGCAGCGTAGGGCCTACCGCCGGTGAAAAACTGTTTTTT. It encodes CASSVGPTAGEKLFF.

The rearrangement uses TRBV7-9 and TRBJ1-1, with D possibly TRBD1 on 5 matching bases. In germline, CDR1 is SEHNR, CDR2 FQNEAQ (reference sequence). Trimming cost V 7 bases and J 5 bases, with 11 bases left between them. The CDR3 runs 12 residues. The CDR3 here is CASTPGRTEAFF. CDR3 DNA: TGTGCCAGCACCCCAGGGCGGACTGAAGCTTTCTTT.

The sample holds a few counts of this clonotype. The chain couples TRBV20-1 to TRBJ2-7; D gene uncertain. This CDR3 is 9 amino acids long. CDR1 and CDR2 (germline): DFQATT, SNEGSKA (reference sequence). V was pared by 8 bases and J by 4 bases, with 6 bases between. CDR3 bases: TGCAGTATGGGTTACGAGCAGTACTTC. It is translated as CSMGYEQYF.

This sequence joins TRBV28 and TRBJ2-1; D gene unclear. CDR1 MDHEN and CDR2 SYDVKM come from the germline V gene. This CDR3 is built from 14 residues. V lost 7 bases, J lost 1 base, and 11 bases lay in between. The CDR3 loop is CASTTWSSYNEQFF. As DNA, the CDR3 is TGTGCCAGCACCACTTGGTCTTCCTACAATGAGCAGTTCTTC.

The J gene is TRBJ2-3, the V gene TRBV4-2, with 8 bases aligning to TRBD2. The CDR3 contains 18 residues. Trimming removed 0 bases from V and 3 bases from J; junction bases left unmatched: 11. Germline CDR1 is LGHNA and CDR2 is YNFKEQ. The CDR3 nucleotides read TGTGCCAGCAGCCAAGATCTTGATAGCGGGGCCCCAACAGATACGCAGTATTTT. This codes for CASSQDLDSGAPTDTQYF.

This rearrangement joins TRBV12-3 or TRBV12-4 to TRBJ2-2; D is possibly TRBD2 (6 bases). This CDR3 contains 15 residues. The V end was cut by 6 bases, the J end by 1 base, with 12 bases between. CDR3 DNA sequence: TGTGCCAGCAGCACCGGGACTTTGAACACCGGGGAGCTGTTTTTT. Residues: CASSTGTLNTGELFF.

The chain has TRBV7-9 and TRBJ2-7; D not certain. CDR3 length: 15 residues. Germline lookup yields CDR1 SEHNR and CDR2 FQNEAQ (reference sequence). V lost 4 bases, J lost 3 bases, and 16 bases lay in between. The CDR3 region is CASSSRIGPNYEQYF. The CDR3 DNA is TGTGCCAGCAGCTCCCGGATTGGGCCGAACTACGAGCAGTACTTC.

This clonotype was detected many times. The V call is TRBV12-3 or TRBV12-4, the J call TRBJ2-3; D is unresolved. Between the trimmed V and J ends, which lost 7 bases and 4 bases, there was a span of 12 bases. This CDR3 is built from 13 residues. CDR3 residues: CASTLTGPDTQYF. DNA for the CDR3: TGTGCCAGCACCTTGACGGGCCCAGATACGCAGTATTTT.